A single sample is the source of the 5 T cell receptor beta chains below, sequenced in a study of CD8 T cells in Susac syndrome. Roughly 0.5 to 1 ug RNA was reverse transcribed with random hexamers. MiXCR, applied by TCRdb to the immunoSEQ multiplex PCR reads, yields one record per CDR3 protein. The profile shows approximately 190,000 distinct CDR3 sequences, 90% to 96% of them singletons. Sequencing input: CD4+ T cells from PBMCs. The receptors stem from a human donor with Susac syndrome.

The chain has TRBV27 and TRBJ1-1, with a weak D call TRBD1 (5 bases). The CDR3 sequence is 14 residues long. Germline lookup yields CDR1 MNHEY and CDR2 SMNVEV (reference sequence). V dropped 4 bases and J dropped 0 bases, with 9 bases sitting between them. CDR3 amino acids: CASSWGEVNTEAFF. In nucleotides, the CDR3 is TGTGCCAGCAGTTGGGGGGAGGTGAACACTGAAGCTTTCTTT.

The V gene is TRBV7-9, the J gene TRBJ1-2; D is uncertain. CDR3 size: 14 residues. The germline gives CDR1 SEHNR, CDR2 FQNEAQ (reference sequence). V lost 2 bases and J 8 bases, leaving 15 bases between the germline ends. The CDR3 is CASSLSSPGYGYTF. As DNA, the CDR3 is TGTGCCAGCAGCTTAAGTTCCCCGGGTTACGGCTACACCTTC.

This clonotype was counted once. The rearrangement links TRBV29-1 to TRBJ2-7, with D possibly being TRBD2 (6 bases). With 6 bases removed from V and 5 bases from J, the gap between germline ends came to 20 bases. The CDR3 runs 14 residues. Germline values: CDR1 SQVTM, CDR2 ANQGSEA. In DNA form, the CDR3 reads TGCAGCGTGGCCACTGGGGGGTTCAGTGACGAGCAGTACTTC. It is translated as CSVATGGFSDEQYF.

This clonotype appeared once. V and J are TRBV20-1 and TRBJ2-6, with 8 positions matching TRBD1. The CDR3 consists of 15 residues. After removal of 4 bases from V and 2 bases from J, the junction contained 4 bases not matched to a gene. Germline CDR1 DFQATT, CDR2 SNEGSKA (reference sequence). As DNA, the CDR3 is TGCAGTGCTACAGGGGGCCGGACTGGGGCCAACGTCCTGACTTTC. This codes for CSATGGRTGANVLTF.

The chain links TRBV10-2 to TRBJ2-3; D is perhaps TRBD1 (5 bases). Germline V lookup: CDR1 WSHSY, CDR2 SAAADI. There are 14 residues in the CDR3. V shed 0 bases and J shed 1 base, with 5 bases lying between them. CDR3 bases: TGCGCCAGCAGTGAGTCAGGGGGCACAGATACGCAGTATTTT. Amino acids: CASSESGGTDTQYF.